Following are 30 T cell receptor beta chains from one sample sequenced in a study of cytomegalovirus exposure and HLA in healthy donors. This table comes from immunoSEQ multiplex PCR, and its TCRdb copy is limited to in-frame clones, with some not included. The sample shows 250,000 to 350,000 clones, approximately 90% of them seen only once. The specimen was PBMCs. These receptors were taken from a woman aged 25 to 39 in good health and CMV-seropositive.

This chain joins TRBV29-1 and TRBJ1-1, with 8 bases aligning to TRBD1. Germline CDR1 and CDR2: SQVTM and ANQGSEA. V was pared by 7 bases and J by 4 bases, with 5 bases of the junction left unmatched. The CDR3 length is 12 residues. The CDR3 region has the DNA TGCAGCGCCGACAGGGGTGGCACTGAAGCTTTCTTT. Residues: CSADRGGTEAFF.

Worth noting for this clone: Germline is not matched at one junction end, which may reflect a read error. The chain links TRBV6-1 to TRBJ1-5; TRBD1 matches at 7 bases. This CDR3 has 12 residues. Germline CDR1 reads MNHNS; CDR2 reads SASEGT. CDR3 sequence: CACRGVNQPQHF. CDR3 sequence (DNA): TGTGCCTGCAGGGGGGTCAATCAGCCCCAGCATTTT.

This chain links TRBV30 with TRBJ1-3; TRBD1 matches at 7 bases. This CDR3 spans 16 amino acids. From germline, CDR1 is GTSNPN and CDR2 SVGIG (reference sequence). The V gene end was trimmed by 0 bases and the J gene end by 0 bases; junction bases not matched to a gene: 5. This chain's CDR3 is CAWSVLGQHSGNTIYF. The DNA of the CDR3 is TGTGCCTGGAGTGTACTGGGACAGCACTCTGGAAACACCATATATTTT.

This clone was observed a handful of times. This chain uses TRBV2 with TRBJ1-5; D remains unclear. The CDR3 totals 12 residues. Trimming took off 8 bases at V and 11 bases at J, with 16 bases between the two ends. The V gene's germline CDR1 is SNHLY and CDR2 FYNNEI. In DNA, the CDR3 is TGTGCCAGCGGCGGCGACCTCTCAGCCCAGCATTTT. This gives the protein CASGGDLSAQHF.

The V call is TRBV28, the J call TRBJ1-5, with 10 positions matching TRBD1. Germline values: CDR1 MDHEN, CDR2 SYDVKM. CDR3 size: 17 residues. After removal of 3 bases from V and 1 base from J, the junction contained 6 bases not matched to a gene. The CDR3 is CASSLTGTGVSNQPQHF. The CDR3, as DNA: TGTGCCAGCAGTTTGACCGGGACAGGGGTGAGCAATCAGCCCCAGCATTTT.

The CDR3 loop is CASSPTDPTEAFF. The DNA of the CDR3 is TGTGCCAGCAGTCCGACTGATCCCACTGAAGCTTTCTTT. The chain is built from TRBV5-4 and TRBJ1-1; D is unresolved. The germline V gene has CDR1 SGHNT and CDR2 YYREEE (reference sequence). Trimming removed 5 bases at V and 4 bases at J, with 12 bases between. The CDR3 is made up of 13 amino acids.

This chain uses TRBV4-2 with TRBJ1-1; D is undetermined. Trimming stripped 0 bases from V and 10 bases from J, with 18 bases between. CDR1 LGHNA and CDR2 YNFKEQ come from the germline V gene. There are 15 residues in the CDR3. The CDR3 is CASSQDVDSLARAFF. The CDR3 bases are TGTGCCAGCAGCCAAGACGTGGACTCTCTAGCGAGAGCTTTCTTT.

The chain employs TRBV2 and TRBJ1-1; D perhaps matches TRBD1 (5 bases). V was cut by 5 bases and J by 8 bases, with 27 bases left in between. This CDR3 contains 17 residues. Germline V CDR1 and CDR2: SNHLY, FYNNEI. The CDR3 reads CASSRGGGVGPLSEAFF. CDR3 DNA sequence: TGTGCCAGCAGTCGGGGGGGAGGTGTCGGGCCCCTATCCGAAGCTTTCTTT.

The chain combines TRBV6-1 with TRBJ1-5; no clear D gene. The ends were cut back, 1 base at V and 5 bases at J, with 12 bases in the middle. CDR3 length: 15 residues. The V gene's germline CDR1 is MNHNS and CDR2 SASEGT. CDR3 sequence: CASSEGRLTYQPQHF. CDR3 bases: TGTGCCAGCAGTGAAGGCCGACTAACATATCAGCCCCAGCATTTT.

The chain joins TRBV7-8 to TRBJ2-1; D gene uncertain. The V end lost 5 bases, the J end lost 6 bases, and 20 bases lay between the germline ends. The length of the CDR3 is 16 residues. The V gene's germline CDR1 is SGHVS and CDR2 FQNEAQ. CDR3 amino acids: CASSKIRRTIGNEQFF. The CDR3 DNA is TGTGCCAGCAGCAAGATCAGACGGACCATCGGCAATGAGCAGTTCTTC.

The chain combines TRBV5-6 with TRBJ1-2, with D possibly being TRBD1 (5 bases). Germline V lookup: CDR1 SGHDT, CDR2 YYEEEE. CDR3 length: 15 residues. Trimming cost V 6 bases and J 0 bases, with 15 bases left between them. The DNA of the CDR3 is TGTGCCAGCAACTCAAGAAGGGGAGCTAACTATGGCTACACCTTC. Protein sequence: CASNSRRGANYGYTF. The variable domain in full, with the rest retrieved from reference TRBV5-6 and TRBJ1-2, is DAGVTQSPTHLIKTRGQQVTLRCSPKSGHDTVSWYQQALGQGPQFIFQYYEEEERQRGNFPDRFSGHQFPNYSSELNVNALLLGDSALYLCASNSRRGANYGYTFGSGTRLTVV.

This clone was observed once. This chain connects TRBV19 to TRBJ2-7; 12 bases line up with TRBD2. CDR1 and CDR2 from the germline V gene are LNHDA and SQIVND (reference sequence). J gave up 7 bases and V 3 bases, and 10 bases lay outside the gene matches. The CDR3 has 16 amino acids. CDR3 protein: CASSIVGLAGRGEQYF. The CDR3 coding sequence is TGTGCCAGTAGTATCGTAGGACTAGCGGGACGCGGAGAGCAGTACTTC.

This chain links TRBV4-3 with TRBJ2-7, with no clear D. There are 11 residues in the CDR3. Germline V gene lookup returns CDR1 LGHNA and CDR2 YSLEER. V was cut by 4 bases and J by 6 bases, with 7 bases left in between. The CDR3 coding sequence is TGCGCCAGCAGCCGAGGCGGCGAGCAGTACTTC. As protein: CASSRGGEQYF.

V usage is TRBV5-1 and J usage is TRBJ1-1; 8 positions agree with TRBD1. After removal of 4 bases from V and 6 bases from J, the junction contained 8 bases not matched to a gene. The V gene's germline CDR1 is SGHRS and CDR2 YFSETQ. The length of the CDR3 is 14 residues. CDR3 nucleotide sequence: TGCGCCAGCAGCCCTGGACAGGGTAGAGCTGAAGCTTTCTTT. Residues: CASSPGQGRAEAFF.

V gene TRBV9 combines with J gene TRBJ1-2; maybe TRBD1 (5 bases). The CDR3 has 13 residues. Germline values: CDR1 SGDLS, CDR2 YYNGEE. V was shortened by 0 bases and J by 8 bases, with 11 bases between the two germline ends. CDR3 in DNA: TGTGCCAGCAGCGTAGGAGGGGTAGCGGGCTACACCTTC. Translation: CASSVGGVAGYTF.

This rearrangement joins TRBV29-1 to TRBJ1-5; TRBD1 matches 10 bases. The CDR3 contains 13 residues. Germline CDR1 is SQVTM and CDR2 is ANQGSEA. Trimming cost V 4 bases and J 7 bases; bases outside gene matches: 4. The CDR3 here is CSVGQGAKQPQHF. The CDR3 coding sequence is TGCAGCGTTGGACAGGGGGCGAAGCAGCCCCAGCATTTT.

The chain employs TRBV5-4 and TRBJ2-7, with 7 bases that match TRBD2. Germline trimming cut 0 bases from V and 2 bases from J; bases unmatched to any gene: 5. The CDR3 extends over 15 amino acids. The germline V gene encodes CDR1 SGHNT and CDR2 YYREEE (reference sequence). This CDR3 is CASSLAAGKTYEQYF. The CDR3 coding sequence is TGTGCCAGCAGCTTGGCAGCGGGAAAAACCTACGAGCAGTACTTC. The full variable domain, its missing parts supplied by reference TRBV5-4 and TRBJ2-7, is ETGVTQSPTHLIKTRGQQVTLRCSSQSGHNTVSWYQQALGQGPQFIFQYYREEENGRGNFPPRFSGLQFPNYSSELNVNALELDDSALYLCASSLAAGKTYEQYFGPGTRLTVT.

This chain's CDR3 is CASSSRTEQYF. Written as DNA, the CDR3 is TGTGCCAGCAGCTCAAGGACAGAGCAGTACTTC. V is TRBV7-8 and J is TRBJ2-7; a weak D match, TRBD1 (5 bases). The CDR3 consists of 11 residues. Trimming took off 4 bases at V and 7 bases at J, with 8 bases between the two ends. Germline-derived CDR1 and CDR2 are SGHVS and FQNEAQ.

CDR3 sequence reads: CASSQEGESIYEQYF. The CDR3, as DNA: TGTGCCAGCAGCCAAGAGGGGGAGTCAATTTACGAGCAGTACTTC. The chain joins TRBV4-2 to TRBJ2-7; the D gene could be TRBD1 or TRBD2 (5 bases each). CDR1 is LGHNA and CDR2 is YNFKEQ in the germline V gene. The CDR3 is 15 amino acids. Trimming took off 0 bases at V and 4 bases at J, with 13 bases between the two ends.

This clone appeared once. This chain joins TRBV9 and TRBJ1-1; 9 nucleotides line up with TRBD1. Germline trimming cut 3 bases from V and 1 base from J; bases unmatched to any gene: 1. The CDR3 spans 14 residues. Germline loops: CDR1 SGDLS, CDR2 YYNGEE. The DNA for the CDR3 is TGTGCCAGCAGCGGGGGACAGGGGAACACTGAAGCTTTCTTT. This sequence encodes CASSGGQGNTEAFF.

The chain employs TRBV28 and TRBJ2-7; tentatively, D is TRBD2 (6 bases). There are 11 residues in the CDR3. Trimming removed 6 bases from V and 7 bases from J, with 10 bases in between. Germline V lookup: CDR1 MDHEN, CDR2 SYDVKM. CDR3 loop: CASSRLGEQYF. DNA of the CDR3: TGTGCCAGCAGCCGACTAGGGGAGCAGTACTTC. Variable domain in full (rest from reference TRBV28 and TRBJ2-7): DVKVTQSSRYLVKRTGEKVFLECVQDMDHENMFWYRQDPGLGLRLIYFSYDVKMKEKGDIPEGYSVSREKKERFSLILESASTNQTSMYLCASSRLGEQYFGPGTRLTVT.

The CDR3 sequence: CASRGQGNEKLFF. DNA of the CDR3: TGTGCCAGCAGGGGGCAGGGTAATGAAAAACTGTTTTTT. This chain links TRBV11-2 with TRBJ1-4, with a tentative D call TRBD1 (5 bases). This CDR3 comprises 13 residues. V was trimmed by 6 bases and J by 4 bases, leaving 9 bases between them. Germline V gene data show CDR1 as SGHAT and CDR2 as FQNNGV.

This sequence joins TRBV27 and TRBJ2-3, with D uncertain. The ends were cut back, 5 bases at V and 0 bases at J, with 6 bases in the middle. The CDR3 is made up of 13 amino acids. Germline lookup yields CDR1 MNHEY and CDR2 SMNVEV (reference sequence). This chain's CDR3 is CASSALSTDTQYF. In DNA form, the CDR3 reads TGTGCCAGCAGTGCCCTTAGCACAGATACGCAGTATTTT.

The rearrangement uses TRBV9 and TRBJ2-6; D gene uncertain. V was cut by 0 bases and J by 1 base, with 5 bases left in between. This CDR3 has 15 amino acids. The germline V gene has CDR1 SGDLS and CDR2 YYNGEE. CDR3: CASSVAVSGANVLTF. CDR3 in DNA: TGTGCCAGCAGCGTAGCTGTGTCTGGGGCCAACGTCCTGACTTTC.

CDR3 sequence (DNA): TGTGCCAGTAGTATTGGACAGTGGCAAGAGACCCAGTACTTC. This translates into CASSIGQWQETQYF. This chain connects TRBV19 to TRBJ2-5; possible D gene TRBD1, 6 bases. The germline V gene has CDR1 LNHDA and CDR2 SQIVND (reference sequence). CDR3 length: 14 residues. Deletions cut 3 bases from V and 2 bases from J, with 10 bases between.

The chain combines TRBV6-5 with TRBJ2-7; D is undetermined. The CDR3 covers 15 residues. Trimming shortened V by 2 bases and J by 3 bases, and 14 bases separated the two germline ends. Germline V gene sequence: CDR1 MNHEY, CDR2 SVGAGI. CDR3 amino acids: CASSYGAARLYEQYF. The CDR3 nucleotides are TGTGCCAGCAGTTACGGTGCGGCCAGGCTCTACGAGCAGTACTTC.

This clone was observed once. The gene calls are TRBV29-1 and TRBJ2-1, with D uncertain. V was cut by 1 base and J by 0 bases, with 7 bases left in between. The CDR3 is made up of 14 amino acids. Germline V gene sequence: CDR1 SQVTM, CDR2 ANQGSEA. In DNA, the CDR3 is TGCAGCGTTGAAGCTGAAAGCTCCTACAATGAGCAGTTCTTC. Its translation is CSVEAESSYNEQFF.

A few counts support this clone. Other nucleotide sequences from this sample produce the same CDR3. V usage is TRBV4-3 and J usage is TRBJ2-7; 8 bases line up with TRBD2. The CDR3 extends over 14 amino acids. Germline CDR1 is LGHNA and CDR2 is YSLEER. J lost 4 bases, V lost 1 base, and 3 bases had no gene match. The chain's CDR3 is CASSQGLAGYEQYF. The CDR3, as DNA: TGCGCCAGCAGCCAAGGGCTAGCGGGTTACGAGCAGTACTTC.

The J gene is TRBJ1-2, the V gene TRBV7-2; 8 nucleotides agree with TRBD1. CDR1 is SGHTA, CDR2 FQGNSA, per germline. This CDR3 has 14 amino acids. V dropped 3 bases and J dropped 4; count of bases not matched to a gene: 4. The CDR3 nucleotides are TGTGCCAGCAGCTTTCAAACAGGGGGCTATGGCTACACCTTC. The encoded protein is CASSFQTGGYGYTF.

A few counts support this clone. The chain recombines TRBV21-1 with TRBJ1-5. TRBV21-1 has pseudogene status. This CDR3 comprises 15 residues. The DNA for the CDR3 is TGTGCCAGCAGCAAAGGCGGTGGGCTTGATCAGCCCCAGCATTTT. Translating it yields CASSKGGGLDQPQHF.